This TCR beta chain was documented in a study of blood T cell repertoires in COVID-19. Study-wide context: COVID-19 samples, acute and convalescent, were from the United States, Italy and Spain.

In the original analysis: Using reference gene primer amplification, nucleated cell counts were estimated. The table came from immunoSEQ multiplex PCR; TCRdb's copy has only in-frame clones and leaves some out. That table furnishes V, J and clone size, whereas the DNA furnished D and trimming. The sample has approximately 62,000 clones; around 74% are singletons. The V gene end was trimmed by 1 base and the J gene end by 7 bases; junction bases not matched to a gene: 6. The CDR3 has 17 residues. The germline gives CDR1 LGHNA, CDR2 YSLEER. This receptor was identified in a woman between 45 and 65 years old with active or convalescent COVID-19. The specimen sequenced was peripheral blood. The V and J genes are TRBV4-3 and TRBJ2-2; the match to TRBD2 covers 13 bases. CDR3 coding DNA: TGCGCCAGCAGCCAAGGGACTAGCGGGAGTACAGGCGGGGAGCTGTTTTTT. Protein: CASSQGTSGSTGGELFF.